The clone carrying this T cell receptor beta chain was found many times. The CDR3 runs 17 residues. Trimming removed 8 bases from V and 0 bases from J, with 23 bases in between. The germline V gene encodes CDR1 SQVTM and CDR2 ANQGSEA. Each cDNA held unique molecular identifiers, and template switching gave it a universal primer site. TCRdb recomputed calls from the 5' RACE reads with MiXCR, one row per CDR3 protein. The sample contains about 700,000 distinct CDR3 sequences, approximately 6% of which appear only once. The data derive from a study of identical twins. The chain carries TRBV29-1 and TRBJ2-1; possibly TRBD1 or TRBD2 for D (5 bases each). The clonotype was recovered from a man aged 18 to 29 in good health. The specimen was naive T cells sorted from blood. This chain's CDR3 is CSQRNGTADFSYNEQFF. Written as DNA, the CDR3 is TGCAGCCAAAGAAACGGGACCGCTGACTTCTCCTACAATGAGCAGTTCTTC.